These T cell receptor beta chains were read from a single sample in a study of OX40 agonist ivuxolimab in advanced cancers. The assay was immunoSEQ multiplex PCR, and TCRdb's table has in-frame clones only and misses some. In the table there are tens of thousands of clones, 89% of which are singletons. The sample in question was CD4+ or CD8+ T cells sorted from blood, obtained in a trial of the OX40 agonist ivuxolimab. These receptors originate from an adult with an advanced solid tumor such as melanoma, head and neck, liver or kidney cancer. Both conserved end residues are part of each CDR3. D genes are given only for firm matches. Some rows mark clone size as missing; the rest say once, few, many or name a class of expanded clone.

TRBV25-1,TRBJ2-3,15,-,TRBD1,CASNPTGTGVDTQYF,TGTGCCAGCAATCCGACCGGGACAGGGGTAGATACGCAGTATTTT
TRBV18,TRBJ1-6,14,few,-,CASSPDSYNSPLHF,TGTGCCAGCTCACCGGACAGCTATAATTCACCCCTCCACTTT
TRBV28,TRBJ1-5,14,once,-,CASGVGPRGQPQHF,TGTGCCAGCGGGGTAGGCCCACGCGGGCAGCCCCAGCATTTT
TRBV6-5,TRBJ2-3,14,-,-,CASSYSELYDTQYF,TGTGCCAGCAGTTACTCGGAACTATACGATACGCAGTATTTT
TRBV5-1,TRBJ2-2,14,-,-,CASSWNGNPGELFF,TGCGCCAGCAGCTGGAACGGGAATCCCGGGGAGCTGTTTTTT
TRBV28,TRBJ2-3,17,once,TRBD2,CASSFSLAGSSTDTQYF,TGTGCCAGCAGTTTTTCCCTAGCGGGATCCTCCACAGATACGCAGTATTTT
TRBV4-1,TRBJ2-1,16,-,-,CASSQGRASSYNEQFF,TGCGCCAGCAGCCAAGGTCGGGCTAGCTCCTACAATGAGCAGTTCTTC
TRBV7-2,TRBJ2-5,14,-,-,CASSLRGHEETQYF,TGTGCCAGCAGCTTGCGGGGGCACGAGGAGACCCAGTACTTC
TRBV30,TRBJ2-7,14,-,-,CAWRNMGARYEQYF,TGTGCCTGGAGAAATATGGGGGCGCGGTACGAGCAGTACTTC
TRBV9,TRBJ2-3,15,-,TRBD1,CASSLSDRGTDTQYF,TGTGCCAGCTCACTTTCGGACAGGGGGACAGATACGCAGTATTTT
TRBV5-1,TRBJ2-3,16,-,TRBD2,CASSLAPSGIPDTQYF,TGCGCCAGCAGCTTGGCCCCTAGCGGGATTCCAGATACGCAGTATTTT
TRBV5-1,TRBJ1-3,14,-,TRBD1,CASSFGQAGNTIYF,TGCGCCAGCAGCTTCGGACAGGCAGGAAACACCATATATTTT
TRBV4-2,TRBJ2-3,16,-,TRBD2,CASSLLAGYSTDTQYF,TGTGCCAGCAGCCTCCTAGCGGGGTATAGCACAGATACGCAGTATTTT
TRBV5-4,TRBJ1-1,13,-,-,CASSGPQNTEAFF,TGTGCCAGCAGCGGACCTCAGAACACTGAAGCTTTCTTT
TRBV28,TRBJ2-3,14,-,TRBD2,CAILSGRDTDTQYF,TGTGCCATCCTTAGCGGGAGGGATACAGATACGCAGTATTTT
TRBV21-1,TRBJ1-1,16,-,-,CASSKVAQGGATEAFF,TGTGCCAGCAGCAAAGTTGCGCAGGGCGGTGCGACTGAAGCTTTCTTT
TRBV5-4,TRBJ1-2,15,once,-,CASSLDGSKGDGYTF,TGTGCCAGCAGCTTGGACGGGAGCAAGGGCGATGGCTACACCTTC
TRBV10-3,TRBJ1-1,14,-,TRBD1,CAITMTGFGTEAFF,TGTGCCATCACCATGACAGGGTTCGGGACTGAAGCTTTCTTT
TRBV7-2,TRBJ2-2,15,-,-,CASSLVQGLTGELFF,TGTGCCAGCAGCTTAGTACAAGGTCTTACCGGGGAGCTGTTTTTT
TRBV5-6,TRBJ2-6,16,-,-,CASSLVYRVGANVLTF,TGTGCCAGCAGCTTGGTATATAGGGTTGGGGCCAACGTCCTGACTTTC
TRBV27,TRBJ1-2,13,-,TRBD1,CASSFRGANGYTF,TGTGCCAGCAGTTTCAGGGGGGCAAATGGCTACACCTTC
TRBV9,TRBJ2-3,15,-,-,CASSVRAGQVDTQYF,TGTGCCAGCAGCGTAAGGGCGGGGCAAGTGGATACGCAGTATTTT
TRBV7-8,TRBJ2-1,18,-,-,CASSLRSLRVSSYNEQFF,TGTGCCAGCAGCTTGCGGAGCCTCAGGGTCAGCTCCTACAATGAGCAGTTCTTC
TRBV4-3,TRBJ1-1,14,-,-,CASSQDRGSTEAFF,TGCGCCAGCAGCCAAGACAGGGGCAGCACTGAAGCTTTCTTT
TRBV5-4,TRBJ1-5,14,-,-,CASSSGLDNQPQHF,TGTGCCAGCAGTTCCGGGCTCGACAATCAGCCCCAGCATTTT
TRBV11-1,TRBJ1-2,14,-,-,CASSLDRTNYGYTF,TGTGCCAGCAGCTTGGACAGAACTAACTATGGCTACACCTTC
TRBV30,TRBJ1-4,13,few,-,CALTGSTNEKLFF,TGTGCCTTGACAGGTTCTACTAATGAAAAACTGTTTTTT
TRBV30,TRBJ1-5,14,few,TRBD1,CAWSYGQGSQPQHF,TGTGCCTGGAGCTATGGACAGGGGAGTCAGCCCCAGCATTTT
TRBV30,TRBJ1-4,13,-,-,CAWRGGPNEKLFF,TGTGCCTGGAGGGGGGGGCCTAATGAAAAACTGTTTTTT
TRBV28,TRBJ1-1,13,-,-,CASSFRRNTEAFF,TGTGCCAGCAGTTTCCGTCGAAACACTGAAGCTTTCTTT
TRBV18,TRBJ2-2,14,-,-,CASSPLTNTGELFF,TGTGCCAGCTCACCATTAACGAACACCGGGGAGCTGTTTTTT
TRBV5-4,TRBJ2-3,16,-,TRBD1,CASSLGGGMLTDTQYF,TGTGCCAGCAGCTTGGGAGGGGGCATGTTAACAGATACGCAGTATTTT
TRBV7-9,TRBJ1-5,12,-,TRBD1,CASSLYGTALNF,TGTGCCAGCAGCTTATACGGGACAGCTTTAAATTTT
TRBV9,TRBJ1-1,13,once,TRBD1,CASSGGQGFEAFF,TGTGCCAGCAGCGGCGGACAGGGTTTTGAAGCTTTCTTT
TRBV11-2,TRBJ1-1,14,once,-,CASSPNRINTEAFF,TGTGCCAGCAGCCCTAATAGGATTAACACTGAAGCTTTCTTT
TRBV4-3,TRBJ2-7,14,-,-,CASSQDNGRYEQYF,TGCGCCAGCAGCCAAGATAATGGCCGGTACGAGCAGTACTTC
TRBV7-6,TRBJ1-5,14,-,-,CASSLDPRDQPQHF,TGTGCCAGCAGCTTAGATCCCAGAGATCAGCCCCAGCATTTT
TRBV28,TRBJ2-7,17,-,-,CASTITQGGEALYEQYF,TGTGCCAGCACTATTACCCAGGGGGGCGAGGCGTTATACGAGCAGTACTTC
TRBV6-5,TRBJ2-3,13,-,-,CASHKRGTDTQYF,TGTGCCAGCCATAAAAGGGGCACAGATACGCAGTATTTT
TRBV10-3,TRBJ1-2,11,-,-,CAIREDGGYTF,TGTGCCATCAGGGAGGACGGTGGCTACACCTTC
TRBV28,TRBJ1-4,12,once,-,CASSGGQGILFF,TGTGCCAGCAGTGGCGGCCAGGGGATACTGTTTTTT
TRBV28,TRBJ2-1,11,-,-,CASSHYNEQFF,TGTGCCAGCAGTCATTACAATGAGCAGTTCTTC
TRBV19,TRBJ2-5,13,-,TRBD2,CASSSGGGVTQYF,TGTGCCAGTAGTAGCGGGGGAGGGGTGACCCAGTACTTC
TRBV28,TRBJ2-7,14,-,-,CASTGPVNRYEQYF,TGTGCCAGCACGGGGCCGGTCAATAGGTACGAGCAGTACTTC
TRBV6-5,TRBJ1-6,15,-,-,CASRGLVRGGSPLHF,TGTGCCAGCAGGGGGCTCGTAAGGGGCGGTTCACCCCTCCACTTT
TRBV30,TRBJ2-7,14,-,TRBD1,CAWSTGAYRYEQYF,TGTGCCTGGAGTACAGGGGCCTACCGCTACGAGCAGTACTTC
TRBV4-1,TRBJ1-3,16,-,-,CASSQGAQRGRNTIYF,TGCGCCAGCAGCCAAGGTGCACAGAGAGGAAGGAACACCATATATTTT
TRBV5-4,TRBJ1-2,13,-,-,CASREGQLYGYTF,TGTGCCAGCAGGGAAGGACAGTTATATGGCTACACCTTC
TRBV5-8,TRBJ1-4,17,-,-,CASSRGRILTKKEKLFF,TGTGCCAGCAGCCGGGGACGGATACTTACGAAGAAGGAAAAACTGTTTTTT
TRBV4-1,TRBJ2-5,15,once,TRBD2,CASSQSGVSRETQYF,TGCGCCAGCAGCCAGAGCGGGGTCAGTAGGGAGACCCAGTACTTC